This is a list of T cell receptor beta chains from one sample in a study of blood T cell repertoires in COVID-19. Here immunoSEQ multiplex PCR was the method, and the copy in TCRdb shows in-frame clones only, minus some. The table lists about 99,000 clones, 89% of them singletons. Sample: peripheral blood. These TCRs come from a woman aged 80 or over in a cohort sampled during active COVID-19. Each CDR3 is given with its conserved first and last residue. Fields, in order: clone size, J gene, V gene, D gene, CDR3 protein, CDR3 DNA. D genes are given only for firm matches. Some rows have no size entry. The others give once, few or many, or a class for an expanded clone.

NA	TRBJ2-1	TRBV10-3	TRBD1	CAISGGGSYNEQFF	TGTGCCATCAGTGGAGGGGGCAGCTACAATGAGCAGTTCTTC
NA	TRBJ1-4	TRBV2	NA	CASSPDSSTNEKLFF	TGTGCCAGCAGTCCGGACAGTTCAACTAATGAAAAACTGTTTTTT
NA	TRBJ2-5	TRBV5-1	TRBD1	CASSSQGARLKETQYF	TGCGCCAGCAGCTCACAGGGGGCGCGTTTGAAAGAGACCCAGTACTTC
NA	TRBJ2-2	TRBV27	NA	CASSFADTGELFF	TGTGCCAGCAGTTTTGCGGACACCGGGGAGCTGTTTTTT
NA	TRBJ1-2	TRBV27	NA	CASSFQGQNGYTF	TGTGCCAGCAGTTTCCAGGGGCAGAATGGCTACACCTTC
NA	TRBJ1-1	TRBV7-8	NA	CASRNTMNTEAFF	TGTGCCAGCAGGAACACTATGAACACTGAAGCTTTCTTT
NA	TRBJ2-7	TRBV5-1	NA	CASSRSYEQYF	TGCGCCAGCAGCCGCTCCTACGAGCAGTACTTC
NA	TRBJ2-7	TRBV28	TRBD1	CASSLWPGQGAEEQYF	TGTGCCAGCAGTTTGTGGCCGGGACAGGGGGCTGAAGAGCAGTACTTC
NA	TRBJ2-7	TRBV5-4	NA	CASSSKGGSYEQYF	TGTGCCAGCAGCTCGAAAGGGGGCTCCTACGAGCAGTACTTC
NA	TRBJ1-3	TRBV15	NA	CATSRDPDNSGNTIYF	TGTGCCACCAGCAGAGATCCGGACAACTCTGGAAACACCATATATTTT
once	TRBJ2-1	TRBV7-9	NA	CASSLGGIEQFF	TGTGCCAGCAGCTTAGGAGGGATTGAGCAGTTCTTC
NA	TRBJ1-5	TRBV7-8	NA	CASSLVSETGYSNQPQHF	TGTGCCAGCAGCTTAGTATCAGAGACGGGGTATAGCAATCAGCCCCAGCATTTT
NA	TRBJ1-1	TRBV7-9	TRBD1	CASSPRRGMNTEAFF	TGTGCCAGCAGCCCCCGCAGGGGGATGAACACTGAAGCTTTCTTT
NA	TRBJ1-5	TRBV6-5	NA	CASSLGHPNYQPQHF	TGTGCCAGCAGCCTGGGACATCCTAATTATCAGCCCCAGCATTTT
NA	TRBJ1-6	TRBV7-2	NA	CASSSGLGFISPLHF	TGTGCCAGCAGCTCTGGACTAGGGTTCATTTCACCCCTCCACTTT
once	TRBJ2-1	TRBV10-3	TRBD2	CAIRPSGISDEQFF	TGTGCCATCAGACCTAGCGGGATAAGCGATGAGCAGTTCTTC
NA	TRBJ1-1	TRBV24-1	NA	CATSERTRTEAFF	TGTGCCACCAGTGAGCGGACAAGAACTGAAGCTTTCTTT
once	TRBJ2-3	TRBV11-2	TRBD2	CASSLGAGGLTDTQYF	TGTGCCAGCAGCTTAGGAGCGGGGGGGCTCACAGATACGCAGTATTTT
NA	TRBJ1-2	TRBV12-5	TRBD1	CASAIGQGAVYGYTF	TGTGCTAGTGCCATCGGACAGGGGGCGGTCTATGGCTACACCTTC
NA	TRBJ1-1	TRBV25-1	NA	CASSDSGEAFF	TGTGCCAGCAGTGATTCGGGTGAAGCTTTCTTT
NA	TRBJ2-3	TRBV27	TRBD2	CASSYKPGLAGGGDTQYF	TGTGCCAGCAGTTATAAACCGGGACTAGCTGGAGGAGGAGATACGCAGTATTTT
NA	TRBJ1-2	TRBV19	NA	CASHKLQGGEGYTF	TGTGCCAGCCATAAACTCCAGGGAGGCGAGGGCTACACCTTC
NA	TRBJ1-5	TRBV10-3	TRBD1	CAIGVTGDSNQPQHF	TGTGCCATCGGGGTTACAGGGGATAGCAATCAGCCCCAGCATTTT
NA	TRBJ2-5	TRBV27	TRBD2	CASGRGLAEETQYF	TGTGCCAGCGGGCGGGGACTAGCGGAAGAGACCCAGTACTTC
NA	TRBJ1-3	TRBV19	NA	CASSPDSFSGNTIYF	TGTGCCAGTAGTCCGGACAGCTTCTCTGGAAACACCATATATTTT
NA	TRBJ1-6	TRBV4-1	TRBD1	CASSQGQGDSPLHF	TGCGCCAGCAGCCAGGGACAGGGAGATTCACCCCTCCACTTT
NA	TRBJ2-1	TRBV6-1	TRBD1	CASRGDRGQYNEQFF	TGTGCCAGCAGGGGAGACAGGGGACAATACAATGAGCAGTTCTTC
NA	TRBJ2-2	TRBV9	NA	CASSWGYKDTGELFF	TGTGCCAGCAGCTGGGGCTATAAGGACACCGGGGAGCTGTTTTTT
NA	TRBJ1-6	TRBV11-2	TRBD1	CASSPGTANSPLHF	TGTGCCAGCAGCCCCGGGACAGCCAATTCACCCCTCCACTTT
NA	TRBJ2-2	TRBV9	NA	CASSVAPGANTGELFF	TGTGCCAGCAGCGTAGCCCCCGGGGCGAACACCGGGGAGCTGTTTTTT
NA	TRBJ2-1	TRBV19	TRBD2	CASSIEASGDYNEQFF	TGTGCCAGTAGTATAGAGGCTAGCGGAGATTACAATGAGCAGTTCTTC
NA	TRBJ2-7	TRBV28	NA	CASSSTVQYF	TGTGCCAGCAGTTCCACAGTGCAGTACTTC
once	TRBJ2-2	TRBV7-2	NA	CASRSGSTGELFF	TGTGCCAGCAGATCAGGGTCCACCGGGGAGCTGTTTTTT
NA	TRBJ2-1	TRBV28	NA	CASSSPSASSYNEQFF	TGTGCCAGCAGTTCCCCTAGCGCCAGCTCCTACAATGAGCAGTTCTTC
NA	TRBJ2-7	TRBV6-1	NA	CASRERDRTSSYEQYF	TGTGCCAGCAGGGAACGAGACAGGACTAGCTCCTACGAGCAGTACTTC
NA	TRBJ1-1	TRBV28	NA	CASRTPLANTEAFF	TGTGCCAGCAGAACCCCCCTGGCGAACACTGAAGCTTTCTTT
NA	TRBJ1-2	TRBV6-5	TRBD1	CASRTPGGAEGYTF	TGTGCCAGCAGGACTCCAGGGGGCGCAGAGGGCTACACCTTC
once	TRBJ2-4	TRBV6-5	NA	CASSSGLAKNIQYF	TGTGCCAGCAGTTCTGGACTAGCCAAAAACATTCAGTACTTC
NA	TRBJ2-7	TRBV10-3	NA	CATMGGGDAAYEQYF	TGTGCCACCATGGGGGGGGGCGACGCGGCCTACGAGCAGTACTTC
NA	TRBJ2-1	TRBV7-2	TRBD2	CASRRTRWDNEQFF	TGTGCCAGCAGACGGACTAGGTGGGACAATGAGCAGTTCTTC
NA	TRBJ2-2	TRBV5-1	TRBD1	CASSSGQGASGELFF	TGCGCCAGCAGCTCGGGACAGGGGGCCTCCGGGGAGCTGTTTTTT
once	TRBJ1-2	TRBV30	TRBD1	CAWKTGSRTPLLGYTF	TGTGCCTGGAAGACAGGGAGTCGGACTCCCTTACTTGGCTACACCTTC
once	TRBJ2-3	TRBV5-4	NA	CASSLRLTPTDTQYF	TGTGCCAGCAGCTTACGACTTACCCCCACAGATACGCAGTATTTT
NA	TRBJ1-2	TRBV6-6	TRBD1	CASSGRDREDYGYTF	TGTGCCAGCAGTGGCCGGGACAGGGAGGACTATGGCTACACCTTC
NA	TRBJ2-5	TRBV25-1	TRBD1	CASGDRGRETQYF	TGTGCCAGCGGGGACAGGGGGCGGGAGACCCAGTACTTC
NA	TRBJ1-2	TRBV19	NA	CATSPPKQLARAGYTF	TGTGCCACATCTCCCCCAAAACAGCTGGCCCGAGCTGGCTACACCTTC
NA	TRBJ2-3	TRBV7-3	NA	CASSLAYTDTQYF	TGTGCCAGCAGCTTAGCCTACACAGATACGCAGTATTTT
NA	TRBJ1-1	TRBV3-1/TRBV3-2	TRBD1	CASSLLTGGTEAFF	TGTGCCAGCAGCCTACTCACAGGGGGCACTGAAGCTTTCTTT
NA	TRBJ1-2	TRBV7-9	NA	CASSFGSRKIQGYGYTF	TGTGCCAGCAGCTTTGGGTCCCGAAAGATCCAGGGCTATGGCTACACCTTC
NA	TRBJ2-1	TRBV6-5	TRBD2	CASNLSGWDEQFF	TGTGCCAGCAATCTTAGCGGGTGGGATGAGCAGTTCTTC
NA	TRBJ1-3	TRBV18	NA	CASSPSRGSGNTIYF	TGTGCCAGCTCACCATCTCGGGGCTCTGGAAACACCATATATTTT
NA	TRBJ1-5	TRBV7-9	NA	CASSLASGLPYQPQHF	TGTGCCAGCAGCTTAGCCTCCGGACTCCCATATCAGCCCCAGCATTTT
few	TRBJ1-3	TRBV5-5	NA	CASFQGNHGRAGNTIYF	TGTGCCAGCTTCCAAGGGAATCACGGCAGGGCTGGAAACACCATATATTTT
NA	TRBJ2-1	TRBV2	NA	CASRLDRDMEQFF	TGTGCCAGCAGATTGGACCGGGACATGGAGCAGTTCTTC
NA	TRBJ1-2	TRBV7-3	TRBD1	CASTKPNTGGEAGYTF	TGTGCCAGCACCAAACCGAATACAGGGGGCGAGGCTGGCTACACCTTC
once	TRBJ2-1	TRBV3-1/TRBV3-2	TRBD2	CASSQAGTSGSNEQFF	TGTGCCAGCAGCCAAGCCGGGACTAGCGGGAGCAATGAGCAGTTCTTC
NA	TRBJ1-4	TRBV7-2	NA	CASSLDPAAGEKLFF	TGTGCCAGCAGCTTAGATCCGGCAGCGGGTGAAAAACTGTTTTTT
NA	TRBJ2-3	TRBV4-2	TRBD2	CASSQLAVPKSSTDTQYF	TGTGCCAGCAGCCAGCTAGCGGTCCCTAAATCTAGCACAGATACGCAGTATTTT
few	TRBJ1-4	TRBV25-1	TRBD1	CASSPRGQGQEKLFF	TGTGCCAGCAGCCCAAGGGGACAGGGTCAGGAAAAACTGTTTTTT